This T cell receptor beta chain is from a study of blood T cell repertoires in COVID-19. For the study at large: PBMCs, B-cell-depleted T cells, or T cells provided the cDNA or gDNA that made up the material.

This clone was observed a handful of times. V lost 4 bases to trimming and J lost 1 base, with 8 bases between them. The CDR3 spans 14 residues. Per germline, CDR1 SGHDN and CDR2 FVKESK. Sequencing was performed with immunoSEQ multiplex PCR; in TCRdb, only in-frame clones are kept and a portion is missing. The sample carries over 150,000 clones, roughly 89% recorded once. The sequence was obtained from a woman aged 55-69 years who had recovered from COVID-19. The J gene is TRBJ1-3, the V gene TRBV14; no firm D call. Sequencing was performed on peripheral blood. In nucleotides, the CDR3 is TGTGCCAGCAGCCCGACATTTTCTGGAAACACCATATATTTT. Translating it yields CASSPTFSGNTIYF.